Listed below are T cell receptor beta chains from one sample, sequenced in a study of T-cell memory formation after mild COVID-19. Via MiXCR, TCRdb re-called the 5' RACE reads, giving one row per CDR3 protein. This sample has 49,000 or so distinct CDR3 sequences; approximately 8% occur once, and the top ten carry 1.4%. The sample consisted of PBMCs or a T cell subset sorted from them (not recorded which). The source is a man in his late teens or twenties who had mild COVID-19 (a few samples of this study predate the infection). Cell type and time point are not known. CDR3s include the opening cysteine and the closing phenylalanine or tryptophan. A D gene is named only where the DNA matches it firmly. Size values are once, few and many counts, or a class for expanded clones, and some rows have none.

. | TRBJ2-5 | TRBV25-1 | many | 15 | CASSPNSRVSETQYF
. | TRBJ2-3 | TRBV10-3 | few | 11 | CAISELKTQYF
. | TRBJ2-2 | TRBV24-1 | . | 13 | CATSDFGTGELFF
. | TRBJ2-2 | TRBV7-2 | . | 15 | CASSLGARGDGELFF
. | TRBJ2-3 | TRBV7-3 | few | 15 | CASSFIAGSTDTQYF
. | TRBJ2-5 | TRBV29-1 | few | 13 | CSVDIIGLETQYF
TRBD1 | TRBJ2-7 | TRBV7-9 | many | 14 | CASSLRQGAYEQYF
. | TRBJ2-3 | TRBV4-3 | many | 14 | CASSQVTSTDTQYF
. | TRBJ2-5 | TRBV7-2 | many | 15 | CASSLVGAVRETQYF
. | TRBJ2-3 | TRBV7-3 | few | 16 | CASSQARADGTDTQYF
. | TRBJ1-4 | TRBV5-4 | few | 12 | CASSLPGSKLFF
TRBD1 | TRBJ2-2 | TRBV4-1 | many | 16 | CASSRPGQGVSGELFF
. | TRBJ2-3 | TRBV3-1 | many | 16 | CASSPRLAGFPDTQYF
TRBD2 | TRBJ2-4 | TRBV6-2/TRBV6-3 | many | 16 | CASSYPPGTSVSIQYF
. | TRBJ1-1 | TRBV12-3/TRBV12-4 | few | 12 | CASSAMNTEAFF
. | TRBJ2-4 | TRBV5-1 | medium-sized | 17 | CASSLAFEKAAKNIQYF
TRBD2 | TRBJ2-5 | TRBV3-1 | . | 14 | CASTGLAGRETQYF
. | TRBJ2-3 | TRBV4-2 | many | 13 | CASSQNSGDTQYF
TRBD1 | TRBJ2-1 | TRBV20-1 | . | 13 | CSLYGTGDNEQFF
. | TRBJ1-2 | TRBV5-1 | few | 16 | CASSPGQPQGYYGYTF
. | TRBJ1-5 | TRBV20-1 | . | 15 | CSARSSGRVNQPQHF
TRBD2 | TRBJ2-3 | TRBV27 | . | 15 | CASSSPGGVTDTQYF
. | TRBJ2-2 | TRBV9 | many | 16 | CASSVGIGGDTGELFF
. | TRBJ1-2 | TRBV7-2 | many | 13 | CASSPPGDYGYTF
. | TRBJ1-3 | TRBV11-2 | . | 15 | CASSSQTGRGNTIYF
. | TRBJ1-2 | TRBV7-3 | . | 17 | CASSFVVRQSFNYGYTF
. | TRBJ2-3 | TRBV5-1 | many | 16 | CASSLGVLIGADTQYF
TRBD1 | TRBJ1-1 | TRBV3-1 | . | 13 | CASSQEEDREAFF
. | TRBJ2-5 | TRBV7-2 | many | 13 | CASSFSIQETQYF
. | TRBJ2-1 | TRBV21-1 | few | 15 | CASSPGSGGWGEQFF
. | TRBJ1-3 | TRBV6-5 | . | 15 | CASRLSTGSGNTIYF
. | TRBJ2-3 | TRBV11-2 | . | 13 | CASHSSGTDTQYF
TRBD1 | TRBJ1-1 | TRBV20-1 | few | 16 | CSARDAGQGHYAEAFF
. | TRBJ2-7 | TRBV20-1 | many | 15 | CSARGTGHSSYEQYF
. | TRBJ2-2 | TRBV7-9 | few | 13 | CASSPPQRRELFF
. | TRBJ2-1 | TRBV12-3/TRBV12-4 | . | 15 | CASRGMGSSYNEQFF
TRBD1 | TRBJ2-3 | TRBV5-1 | medium-sized | 14 | CASKGQGSTDTQYF
. | TRBJ2-3 | TRBV7-2 | many | 16 | CASSLGYSGGTDTQYF
. | TRBJ2-3 | TRBV5-1 | . | 15 | CASSFQNRQTDTQYF
TRBD2 | TRBJ2-1 | TRBV2 | few | 14 | CASRGTSGFNEQFF
. | TRBJ1-3 | TRBV7-2 | . | 15 | CASSFSPALGNTIYF
TRBD2 | TRBJ2-1 | TRBV5-1 | . | 18 | CASSSLGGGPSSYNEQFF
TRBD1 | TRBJ2-3 | TRBV7-3 | many | 15 | CASSLYSGGVDTQYF
TRBD1 | TRBJ2-2 | TRBV7-8 | . | 17 | CASSAGAGTAYTGELFF